This entry lists 10 T cell receptor beta chains sequenced from one sample in a study of shared clonotypes between healthy human individuals (dated by TCRdb to about 2020). Receptor amplification or capture employed the immunoSEQ multiplex PCR assay. The table was pulled from immuneACCESS by TCRdb, which kept in-frame rearrangements only. Such tables lose some clones; where checked, under half of the loss comes from unresolved V genes, and the rest has no known cause. The sample includes about 2 million clones, with 95% observed a single time. The top ten clones comprise 0.1% to 0.15% of the sample. The sequencing input was naive CD4+ T cells sorted from blood. This sample's cell subset or site label indicates: CD45RA+ positively selected. The receptors shown here come from a man younger than 35 in good health.

The chain recombines TRBV7-2 with TRBJ1-2; D ambiguous. Trimming removed 4 bases at V and 5 bases at J, with 8 bases between. Germline values: CDR1 SGHTA, CDR2 FQGNSA. The CDR3 covers 12 residues. The CDR3 coding sequence is TGTGCCAGCAGCTCGGGAGGGTATGGCTACACCTTC. Translated, it gives CASSSGGYGYTF. Variable domain in full (rest from reference TRBV7-2 and TRBJ1-2): GAGVSQSPSNKVTEKGKDVELRCDPISGHTALYWYRQSLGQGLEFLIYFQGNSAPDKSGLPSDRFSAERTGGSVSTLTIQRTQQEDSAVYLCASSSGGYGYTFGSGTRLTVV.

A single count supports this clone. The gene calls are TRBV5-6 and TRBJ1-1, with TRBD1 identical over 8 bases. V lost 6 bases, J lost 4 bases, and 8 bases stayed unmatched. The CDR3 totals 14 residues. Germline CDR1 reads SGHDT; CDR2 reads YYEEEE. Here the CDR3 reads CASNTDRVGTEAFF. In DNA, the CDR3 is TGTGCCAGCAACACGGACAGGGTGGGCACTGAAGCTTTCTTT.

This clone was picked up one time. V and J are TRBV5-6 and TRBJ1-3; no definite D call. V lost 4 bases and J 5 bases, leaving 10 bases between the germline ends. The germline gives CDR1 SGHDT, CDR2 YYEEEE. The CDR3 loop spans 13 amino acids. The CDR3 spells CASSPRERNTIYF. The DNA for the CDR3 is TGTGCCAGCAGCCCCCGGGAGAGAAACACCATATATTTT.

The chain has TRBV11-1 and TRBJ1-3; D remains unclear. The length of the CDR3 is 15 residues. V lost 5 bases to trimming and J lost 2 bases, with 13 bases between them. CDR1 is SGHAT, CDR2 FQDESV, per germline (reference sequence). CDR3 nucleotides: TGTGCCAGCAGCCCGCTAGGCAGTACTGGAAACACCATATATTTT. Protein product: CASSPLGSTGNTIYF.

The rearrangement uses TRBV15 and TRBJ2-7, with D tentatively TRBD2 (5 bases). Trimming pared 3 bases from V and 3 bases from J, leaving 12 bases between. CDR3 length: 14 residues. From germline, CDR1 is LNHNV and CDR2 YYDKDF (reference sequence). Written as DNA, the CDR3 is TGTGCCACCAGCAGTCACGCGGGTGGCTACGAGCAGTACTTC. Protein: CATSSHAGGYEQYF. Full variable domain (remainder filled in from reference TRBV15 and TRBJ2-7): DAMVIQNPRYQVTQFGKPVTLSCSQTLNHNVMYWYQQKSSQAPKLLFHYYDKDFNNEADTPDNFQSRRPNTSFCFLDIRSPGLGDTAMYLCATSSHAGGYEQYFGPGTRLTVT.

V usage is TRBV2 and J usage is TRBJ2-7, with D tentatively TRBD1 (6 bases). The CDR3 totals 14 residues. V lost 7 bases to trimming and J lost 3 bases, with 16 bases between them. In germline, CDR1 is SNHLY, CDR2 FYNNEI. The CDR3 DNA reads TGTGCCAGCAAGGGGGTGAAGTATCGCTACGAGCAGTACTTC. The encoded protein is CASKGVKYRYEQYF.

This clone has just one count. At the DNA level, this CDR3 is encoded by other sequences in the same sample as well. The chain has TRBV2 and TRBJ2-1; 13 nucleotides agree with TRBD2. CDR1 and CDR2 (germline): SNHLY, FYNNEI. The CDR3 is 15 amino acids. V lost 6 bases, J lost 7 bases, and 6 bases stayed unmatched. The CDR3 reads CASRELAGGPNEQFF. The CDR3 DNA reads as TGTGCCAGCAGAGAACTAGCGGGGGGGCCGAATGAGCAGTTCTTC.

V and J are TRBV19 and TRBJ1-1, with TRBD1 matching 7 bases. J gave up 2 bases and V 7 bases, and 10 bases lay outside the gene matches. Germline CDR1 is LNHDA and CDR2 is SQIVND (reference sequence). The CDR3 runs 15 residues. CDR3 sequence (DNA): TGTGCCAGTACACCTTCGACAGGGATTAACACTGAAGCTTTCTTT. As protein: CASTPSTGINTEAFF.

The chain uses TRBV19 and TRBJ1-1, with D unresolved. The CDR3 runs to 13 residues. Germline V CDR1 and CDR2: LNHDA, SQIVND (reference sequence). Between the trimmed V and J ends, which lost 7 bases and 1 base, there was a span of 10 bases. CDR3 DNA: TGTGCCAGTATGCAGCAGCAGAACACTGAAGCTTTCTTT. It translates to CASMQQQNTEAFF.

With regard to this clone: The sample has other DNA sequences that encode this CDR3 too. This chain connects TRBV5-1 to TRBJ2-1, with D uncertain. This CDR3 is built from 12 residues. The germline V gene has CDR1 SGHRS and CDR2 YFSETQ. The V end was cut by 0 bases, the J end by 8 bases, with 6 bases between. DNA for the CDR3: TGCGCCAGCAGCTTGGCCCTCGATGAGCAGTTCTTC. Protein product: CASSLALDEQFF.